This section outlines one T cell receptor beta chain sequence together with its context. No cognate antigen has been identified for it. No quality values exist for individual bases; no much larger clone is one base distant. The donors were included in the validation cohort of 120 subjects, a group kept apart from the approximately 690-subject first cohort. The CDR1 and CDR2 encoded by the germline V gene (reference sequence) are MNHEY and SMNVEV. Including the terminal cysteine and phenylalanine, the CDR3 comprises 19 residues. Only the CDR3 DNA is retained, 57 bases long and in frame from the first base. V is trimmed back by 7 bases and J by 3 bases, and the junction contains 18 bases that no gene match accounts for. The protocol used for the library was the immunoSEQ multiplex PCR assay. As for the original processing: A statistical classification framework was developed to diagnose cytomegalovirus status using the catalog of TCR beta chain sequences. The table comes from immuneACCESS by way of TCRdb, which keeps in-frame sequences with V and J called. Part of the clones is missing from these tables; in studies checked, under half for an unresolved V gene and the rest for unknown reasons. V and J calls and clone size come straight from that table; D and trimming were deduced from the DNA. The sample data list some 350,000 clones, and around 90% of these were observed just once. The leading ten clones occupy roughly 1.2% of the sample.

This sample is drawn from a study of cytomegalovirus exposure and HLA in healthy donors listed by TCRdb under 2017. Study-wide context: The 650 to 750 repertoires of the first cohort and the 95 to 150 validation repertoires were produced on the same platform, according to a later analysis. The aim of the study was to test whether cataloging public T cell receptors could identify signatures of past pathogen exposure. A separate validation cohort of approximately 120 different subjects was used in addition to the approximately 610-subject first cohort. High-throughput TCR immunosequencing, statistical association of individual TCRs with disease status, and machine learning were combined to predict cytomegalovirus infection status.

The study at large found these results: A total of fewer than 200 TCR beta chains were listed by the study as associated with cytomegalovirus. A later analysis had no HLA typing for the validation cohort, so co-occurrence there was scored across all 120 or so repertoires. Most TCR sequences were seen in very few donors, while some public TCRs were found in many individuals. Cytomegalovirus status was reported to be diagnosed by the classifier with high specificity and sensitivity in both the original and validation cohorts. A few of the identified cytomegalovirus-associated TCR beta chains were confirmed in vitro to be specific for cytomegalovirus antigens. Subsequent analysis determined that TCRs grouped into clusters in the first cohort also showed a tendency toward co-occurrence across the 130 or so validation repertoires, and 94% of cluster scores exceeded 0. It was suggested by the authors that the approach could potentially be generalized to other disease states and immunological phenotypes.

Recombination joined TRBV27 with TRBJ2-1; TRBD2 lines up with 10 middle nucleotides. What was sequenced was PBMCs. This TCR was sampled from a woman between 25 and 40 years old in good health and CMV-seropositive. The nucleotide sequence reads TGTGCCAGCACACGGAGGACTAGCGGCGCTCGCACCGTCTACAATGAGCAGTTCTTC. This yields the protein CASTRRTSGARTVYNEQFF.